Below are 30 T cell receptor beta chains sequenced from a single sample in a study of T-cell reconstitution after alpha-beta-depleted transplantation in children. During its preparation, the TCRbeta library received unique molecular identifiers. MiXCR, run by TCRdb on the PCR reads, gives a single entry per CDR3 protein. The sample carries hundreds of thousands of distinct CDR3 sequences, roughly 11% recorded once. The starting material was peripheral blood, obtained 180 days after TCRalphabeta/CD19-depleted stem cell transplant. The receptor set was obtained from a male patient between 2 and 15 years old who had a stem cell transplant for chronic granulomatous disease, so the T cells may come from the graft donor.

This clonotype was counted between two and nine times. The chain carries TRBV4-2 and TRBJ2-3; 8 bases align to TRBD2. CDR1 and CDR2 (germline): LGHNA, YNFKEQ. This CDR3 has 16 residues. The J segment lost 2 bases and the V segment lost 3 bases, leaving 7 bases of the junction unmatched. The CDR3 DNA sequence: TGTGCCAGCAGCCACGGGGGGGCGGGACTCACAGATACGCAGTATTTT. Translating it yields CASSHGGAGLTDTQYF.

Ten or more counts support this clonotype. J is TRBJ2-2 and V is TRBV10-2; 7 nucleotides match TRBD2. Germline V gene lookup returns CDR1 WSHSY and CDR2 SAAADI. This CDR3 region has 15 residues. The junction had 6 bases not matched to a gene; V was cut back by 7 bases and J by 1 base. The CDR3 is CASKVSSGNTGELFF. CDR3 coding DNA: TGCGCCAGCAAAGTATCTAGCGGGAACACCGGGGAGCTGTTTTTT.

The sample holds many counts of this clonotype. V gene TRBV5-1 combines with J gene TRBJ1-1; D is undetermined. The germline V gene encodes CDR1 SGHRS and CDR2 YFSETQ. The CDR3 spans 14 residues. V lost 0 bases and J lost 4, with 10 bases in between. Written as DNA, the CDR3 is TGCGCCAGCAGCTTGGTTTCAGGTCCCACTGAAGCTTTCTTT. Translating it yields CASSLVSGPTEAFF. Variable domain in full (rest from reference TRBV5-1 and TRBJ1-1): KAGVTQTPRYLIKTRGQQVTLSCSPISGHRSVSWYQQTPGQGLQFLFEYFSETQRNKGNFPGRFSGRQFSNSRSEMNVSTLELGDSALYLCASSLVSGPTEAFFGQGTRLTVV.

This clonotype was picked up many times. Here the CDR3 reads CASRISGTGVWTQYF. In DNA form, the CDR3 reads TGTGCCAGCAGAATTAGCGGGACAGGGGTGTGGACCCAGTACTTC. The V call is TRBV6-1, the J call TRBJ2-5, with 10 nucleotides matching TRBD1. The V segment lost 6 bases and the J segment 7 bases; nucleotides outside the gene matches: 11. The CDR3 has 15 amino acids. CDR1 is MNHNS and CDR2 is SASEGT in the germline V gene.

This clonotype has only a few counts. The CDR3 region is CASSFGQNNSPLHF. CDR3 nucleotide sequence: TGTGCCAGCAGCTTCGGACAGAATAATTCACCCCTCCACTTT. The chain recombines TRBV3-1 with TRBJ1-6, with a weak D call TRBD1 (6 bases). V was trimmed by 5 bases and J by 5 bases, leaving 10 bases between them. The germline CDR1 and CDR2 sequences are LGHDT and YNNKEL (reference sequence). The CDR3 is 14 amino acids. Variable domain in full (rest from reference TRBV3-1 and TRBJ1-6): DTAVSQTPKYLVTQMGNDKSIKCEQNLGHDTMYWYKQDSKKFLKIMFSYNNKELIINETVPNRFSPKSPDKAHLNLHINSLELGDSAVYFCASSFGQNNSPLHFGNGTRLTVT.

This clonotype has a count of ten or more. The V call is TRBV11-2, the J call TRBJ2-3; 11 positions match TRBD1. V was clipped by 5 bases and J by 3 bases; unmatched bases: 4. Germline CDR1 reads SGHAT; CDR2 reads FQNNGV. This CDR3 region has 15 residues. DNA for the CDR3: TGTGCCAGCAGCGGATGGGACAGGGGGACAGATACGCAGTATTTT. Translation gives CASSGWDRGTDTQYF.

In this sample, this clonotype turned up many times. This sequence joins TRBV28 and TRBJ2-7, with unresolved D. Trimming cost V 3 bases and J 2 bases, with 11 bases left between them. Per the germline V gene, CDR1 is MDHEN and CDR2 is SYDVKM. The CDR3 runs to 14 residues. Here the CDR3 reads CASSFRRRAYEQYF. Written as DNA, the CDR3 is TGTGCCAGCAGTTTCCGGAGAAGGGCCTACGAGCAGTACTTC.

This rearrangement joins TRBV4-3 to TRBJ2-1, with D possibly being TRBD1 (5 bases). CDR1 is LGHNA and CDR2 is YSLEER in the germline V gene. Deletions cut 0 bases from V and 4 bases from J, with 10 bases between. The CDR3 length is 15 residues. This CDR3 is CASSQEKGLYNEQFF. The CDR3 coding sequence is TGCGCCAGCAGCCAAGAAAAGGGGTTATACAATGAGCAGTTCTTC.

This clonotype was seen ten or more times. The chain employs TRBV20-1 and TRBJ2-7; the D gene is possibly TRBD1 (5 bases). Germline V CDR1 and CDR2: DFQATT, SNEGSKA (reference sequence). V lost 0 bases to trimming and J lost 3 bases, with 12 bases between them. The CDR3 is 14 amino acids. The CDR3 DNA follows: TGCAGTGCTAGAGATGGCAGGGCCTTCTACGAGCAGTACTTC. The encoded protein is CSARDGRAFYEQYF.

The gene calls are TRBV13 and TRBJ2-5; D remains unclear. Germline V gene lookup returns CDR1 PRHDT and CDR2 FYEKMQ (reference sequence). Between the trimmed V and J ends, which lost 2 bases and 0 bases, there was a span of 7 bases. This CDR3 is built from 14 residues. CDR3 loop: CASSLLQHQETQYF. DNA of the CDR3: TGTGCCAGCAGCTTATTACAGCACCAAGAGACCCAGTACTTC. Supplemented by reference TRBV13 and TRBJ2-5, the full variable domain reads AAGVIQSPRHLIKEKRETATLKCYPIPRHDTVYWYQQGPGQDPQFLISFYEKMQSDKGSIPDRFSAQQFSDYHSELNMSSLELGDSALYFCASSLLQHQETQYFGPGTRLLVL.

This clonotype was counted many times. V usage is TRBV5-1 and J usage is TRBJ1-1, with D perhaps TRBD1 (5 bases). The CDR3 totals 16 residues. The germline gives CDR1 SGHRS, CDR2 YFSETQ. V was clipped by 3 bases and J by 4 bases, with 19 bases between them. The CDR3 bases are TGCGCCAGCAGCTCTAAAGCCCCTACGGGGGGCACTGAAGCTTTCTTT. Amino acid sequence: CASSSKAPTGGTEAFF.

At least ten counts were recorded for this clonotype. The J gene is TRBJ2-5, the V gene TRBV29-1, with unresolved D. Between the trimmed V and J ends, which lost 3 bases and 1 base, there was a span of 6 bases. The CDR3 has 12 amino acids. Germline V CDR1 and CDR2: SQVTM, ANQGSEA. DNA of the CDR3: TGCAGCGTTGAGATCAGCCAAGAGACCCAGTACTTC. This gives the protein CSVEISQETQYF.

This clonotype has ten or more counts. The chain recombines TRBV7-9 with TRBJ2-1; D gene unclear. The CDR3 has 16 residues. The V gene lost 6 bases and the J gene lost 0 bases, with 15 bases spanning the gap. Germline lookup yields CDR1 SEHNR and CDR2 FQNEAQ (reference sequence). CDR3 amino acids: CASRAPEASSYNEQFF. The DNA for the CDR3 is TGTGCCAGCAGAGCGCCGGAAGCCAGCTCCTACAATGAGCAGTTCTTC.

This clonotype was counted a few times. V and J are TRBV14 and TRBJ2-3; 7 bases agree with TRBD2. With 2 bases clipped from V and 3 bases from J, the junction kept 8 bases outside the gene matches. The CDR3 has 16 amino acids. Looked up from germline, CDR1 is SGHDN and CDR2 is FVKESK. CDR3 in amino acids: CASSQNRAGLTDTQYF. Here the CDR3 DNA reads TGTGCCAGCAGCCAAAATCGAGCGGGACTTACAGATACGCAGTATTTT.

This clonotype has ten or more counts. The chain couples TRBV28 to TRBJ2-3; D call uncertain. There are 15 residues in the CDR3. Trimming removed 5 bases from V and 3 bases from J, with 15 bases in between. The germline V gene encodes CDR1 MDHEN and CDR2 SYDVKM. The CDR3 here is CASSPPTGLTDTQYF. Here the CDR3 DNA reads TGTGCCAGCAGTCCCCCCACTGGGTTAACAGATACGCAGTATTTT.

This clonotype was observed a few times. V and J are TRBV12-3 or TRBV12-4 and TRBJ1-2, with D unclear. V shed 4 bases and J shed 8 bases, with 17 bases lying between them. The CDR3 spans 14 residues. The chain's CDR3 is CASSWYRAEGGYTF. For the CDR3, the DNA is TGTGCCAGCAGTTGGTACAGAGCCGAGGGAGGCTACACCTTC.

In its sample, this clonotype was seen many times. The chain recombines TRBV7-2 with TRBJ1-4, with D hard to call. V was shortened by 1 base and J by 2 bases, with 8 bases between the two germline ends. CDR3 size: 15 residues. Germline CDR1 reads SGHTA; CDR2 reads FQGNSA. CDR3 loop: CASSLDPNTNEKLFF. The CDR3 region has the DNA TGTGCCAGCAGCTTAGATCCGAATACTAATGAAAAACTGTTTTTT.

Ten or more counts support this clonotype. The gene calls are TRBV9 and TRBJ1-5; 7 bases match TRBD1. Germline trimming cut 0 bases from V and 4 bases from J; bases unmatched to any gene: 4. The germline V gene has CDR1 SGDLS and CDR2 YYNGEE. The CDR3 loop spans 15 amino acids. The CDR3 DNA sequence: TGTGCCAGCAGCGTAGAGGGGGCGGTTAATCAGCCCCAGCATTTT. Residues: CASSVEGAVNQPQHF. Complete variable domain (other parts from reference TRBV9 and TRBJ1-5): DSGVTQTPKHLITATGQRVTLRCSPRSGDLSVYWYQQSLDQGLQFLIQYYNGEERAKGNILERFSAQQFPDLHSELNLSSLELGDSALYFCASSVEGAVNQPQHFGDGTRLSIL.

As concerns this clonotype: With a much larger clone just one base away, this may be a read error. This chain uses TRBV12-3 or TRBV12-4 with TRBJ1-2, with D maybe TRBD1 (6 bases). The CDR3 contains 14 residues. CDR3 nucleotides: TGTGCCAGCACCCCAGACAGGATCAACTATGGCGACACCTTC. This encodes CASTPDRINYGDTF.

This clonotype has a count of ten or more. The chain carries TRBV7-2 and TRBJ2-7, with a weak D call TRBD2 (5 bases). This CDR3 region has 15 residues. Trimming removed 1 base at V and 4 bases at J, with 14 bases between. Germline V CDR1 and CDR2: SGHTA, FQGNSA. CDR3 in DNA: TGTGCCAGCAGCTTAGTTCCTAGCATTACGTACGAGCAGTACTTC. Translation gives CASSLVPSITYEQYF.

V usage is TRBV5-1 and J usage is TRBJ2-4; possible D gene TRBD2, 7 bases. V was shortened by 3 bases and J by 6 bases, with 16 bases between the two germline ends. In germline, CDR1 is SGHRS, CDR2 YFSETQ. This CDR3 has 15 amino acids. The CDR3 loop reads CASSSRRGRGNIQYF. As DNA, the CDR3 is TGCGCCAGCAGCTCCCGGAGGGGGAGGGGAAACATTCAGTACTTC.

This clonotype was detected ten times or more. This chain uses TRBV20-1 with TRBJ2-1; the match to TRBD2 covers 15 bases. The length of the CDR3 is 18 residues. Germline assignment: CDR1 DFQATT and CDR2 SNEGSKA (reference sequence). V shed 6 bases, J shed 0 bases, and the junction held 9 bases outside the gene matches. The CDR3 here is CSAPGTSGGSLSYNEQFF. The DNA of the CDR3 is TGCAGTGCGCCCGGGACTAGCGGGGGGTCCCTCTCCTACAATGAGCAGTTCTTC.

At least ten counts were recorded for this clonotype. The chain carries TRBV20-1 and TRBJ2-7; D is undetermined. Trimming cost V 2 bases and J 4 bases, with 9 bases left between them. The CDR3 covers 12 residues. Per the germline V gene, CDR1 is DFQATT and CDR2 is SNEGSKA (reference sequence). This CDR3 is CSARRLPYEQYF. The CDR3 region has the DNA TGCAGTGCTAGAAGACTGCCATACGAGCAGTACTTC.

The chain carries TRBV18 and TRBJ1-3; a weak D match, TRBD1 (6 bases). CDR1 and CDR2 (germline): KGHSH, LQKENI. V lost 6 bases to trimming and J lost 0 bases, with 18 bases between them. The CDR3 consists of 17 residues. The CDR3 region is CASSPLSGASSGNTIYF. The CDR3 coding sequence is TGTGCCAGCTCCCCGTTGTCGGGGGCCAGCTCTGGAAACACCATATATTTT.

At least ten counts were recorded for this clonotype. The chain uses TRBV6-1 and TRBJ1-2, with D perhaps matching TRBD1 (5 bases). Germline V gene data show CDR1 as MNHNS and CDR2 as SASEGT. Trimming removed 8 bases from V and 3 bases from J, with 16 bases in between. The CDR3 is 14 residues long. The CDR3 is CASEAPGQYYGYTF. The CDR3 DNA follows: TGTGCCAGCGAAGCTCCGGGGCAGTACTATGGCTACACCTTC.

V gene TRBV10-2 combines with J gene TRBJ2-2, with 8 bases lining up with TRBD2. Germline trimming cut 2 bases from V and 5 bases from J; bases unmatched to any gene: 16. This CDR3 spans 19 amino acids. In germline, CDR1 is WSHSY, CDR2 SAAADI. The CDR3 spells CASSEAWIQREYLTGELFF. The CDR3 region has the DNA TGCGCCAGCAGTGAGGCCTGGATACAGCGGGAGTACTTGACCGGGGAGCTGTTTTTT.

This clonotype came up many times. V is TRBV5-1 and J is TRBJ2-6; D is possibly TRBD2 (6 bases). The V gene lost 4 bases and the J gene lost 0 bases, with 20 bases spanning the gap. This CDR3 contains 19 residues. The germline gives CDR1 SGHRS, CDR2 YFSETQ. CDR3 sequence reads: CASSTRPGTRPSGANVLTF. The CDR3 coding sequence is TGCGCCAGCAGCACCCGACCCGGGACTCGTCCCTCTGGGGCCAACGTCCTGACTTTC. The variable domain in full, completed from reference TRBV5-1 and TRBJ2-6, reads KAGVTQTPRYLIKTRGQQVTLSCSPISGHRSVSWYQQTPGQGLQFLFEYFSETQRNKGNFPGRFSGRQFSNSRSEMNVSTLELGDSALYLCASSTRPGTRPSGANVLTFGAGSRLTVL.

This clonotype was counted at least ten times. The chain joins TRBV28 to TRBJ2-2; no definite D call. Deletions cut 2 bases from V and 7 bases from J, with 14 bases between. This CDR3 has 15 amino acids. Germline loops: CDR1 MDHEN, CDR2 SYDVKM. CDR3 coding DNA: TGTGCCAGCAGTTTAAAGAGGAAAAGCTTCGGGGAGCTGTTTTTT. Its translation is CASSLKRKSFGELFF.

This clonotype has a count of ten or more. This chain connects TRBV28 to TRBJ2-4; D possibly corresponds to TRBD2 (7 bases). The CDR3 spans 15 residues. The V gene's germline CDR1 is MDHEN and CDR2 SYDVKM. Between the trimmed V and J ends, which lost 6 bases and 1 base, there was a span of 13 bases. DNA of the CDR3: TGTGCCAGCAGACCGGGGGGCCCCGCCAAAAACATTCAGTACTTC. Encoded protein: CASRPGGPAKNIQYF.

This clonotype was seen repeatedly, ten times or more. The chain joins TRBV20-1 to TRBJ2-5, with 7 positions matching TRBD2. The CDR3 has 13 amino acids. Germline CDR1 DFQATT, CDR2 SNEGSKA (reference sequence). Trimming at V came to 1 base and at J to 5 bases, leaving 4 bases not matched to a gene. The chain's CDR3 is CSARALAVETQYF. The CDR3, as DNA: TGCAGTGCTAGAGCGCTAGCGGTCGAGACCCAGTACTTC.